This T cell receptor beta chain is from a study of CD8+CD57+ T cells in acquired aplastic anemia. Study conclusions and caveats: The number of CD8+ CDR3 sequences shared by patients and controls was twenty-nine. Patients carried CD8+CD57+ cells that were less diverse than their total CD4+ and CD8+ pools.

Germline trimming cut 5 bases from V and 3 bases from J; bases unmatched to any gene: 12. The CDR3 runs 15 residues. Germline V gives CDR1 DFQATT, CDR2 SNEGSKA (reference sequence). An expansion of CD8+CD57+ cells by flow cytometry had been shown in patients chosen for sequencing. Blood samples were obtained from patients who had received no prior therapy. Beads were used to enrich CD8+CD57+ cells, producing a mean 1.6 ug DNA. On this clonotype: What it recognizes is unknown.

Profiles of TCR beta VDJ and CDR3 were generated from a genomic DNA template. TCRdb passed the reads through MiXCR, listing each CDR3 protein once. This table holds around 19,000 distinct CDR3 sequences, under 40% found once. The chain is built from TRBV20-1 and TRBJ1-1; TRBD1 matches at 7 bases. The TCR was taken from a human donor with aplastic anemia. Sequencing used CD8+CD57+ T cells sorted from PBMCs. Subset given: bead-enriched CD8+CD57+ effector memory T cells from SAA patients. Written as DNA, the CDR3 is TGCAGTGCTTCTCGACTCGACAGGGCGGACACTGAAGCTTTCTTT. It yields the protein CSASRLDRADTEAFF.